The subject of this entry is one T cell receptor beta chain. The specificity of this receptor is unknown. It has no much larger one-base neighbor in the sample; base qualities were not kept. Amplification of TCR beta CDR3 regions was carried out from RNA transcripts. A first-round RT-PCR of the TCR CDR3 used the HTBI primer set with the Qiagen OneStep RT-PCR kit. The libraries were constructed in a second round of multiplex PCR and then size-selected and purified. Paired-end sequencing of the libraries was performed with 100 bp reads on an Illumina HiSeq2000. The paper's data handling went like this. SOAPnuke was used to process the raw data, throwing out any read that contained adapters or uncalled bases, had a mean Phred below 15, or lacked an exact constant-primer or identifier match. COPE v1.2.5 was used to merge high-quality paired reads, and clonotypes were defined as unique nucleotide sequences. MiTCR v1.1 was used to align the clonotypes against IMGT TRBV, TRBD and TRBJ reference segments. Only V-J combinations with frequency above 0.0001, covering 99% to 99.2% of repertoires, were analysed. The TCS score was defined as F50 (clonal expansion) divided by E x V (chaos), with BLOSUM62-based TCRdist calculated between CDR3 peptides within each V-J. Welch's t-statistics and random forest reduced 500 to 650 V-J features to roughly 13, which were used in a naive Bayes classifier (R e1071). Thyroid-blood repertoire similarity was quantified with the Morisita-Horn index. Clones were called with MiXCR by TCRdb after fastp trimmed the public reads at Q25, and only in-frame beta chains were retained. CDR3 protein sequences are deduplicated, and each keeps its most common genes and DNA. V and J calls and clone size were set by TCRdb, not the authors. This sample comprises about 760,000 distinct CDR3 sequences, roughly a third of them detected only once. The top ten clonotypes cover 31% of the sample.

This sample was taken from a study of T cells in Graves' hyperthyroidism and ophthalmopathy (dated by TCRdb to about 2019). General notes on the study: Peripheral blood samples were taken at the time of initial diagnosis, prior to any treatment. To identify TCR V-J signatures that set the groups apart, the researchers used a discovery cohort of 90 to 100 patients, made up of 43 with Graves' ophthalmopathy and 55 to 65 with stable Graves' hyperthyroidism. Prospective prediction of ophthalmopathy was tested in an independent validation cohort of under 20 hyperthyroidism patients and 17 patients who later progressed to ophthalmopathy. The 95 to 100 discovery patients were randomly divided into training and test sets at a 7:3 ratio. In roughly six Graves' hyperthyroidism patients, the study also compared T-cell repertoires from thyroid tissue with T-cell repertoires from blood. Following sampling, methimazole starting at 30 mg daily was given to hyperthyroidism patients, and high-dose intravenous methylprednisolone was given to ophthalmopathy patients. TCR Vbeta CDR3 sequencing of fewer than 150 peripheral blood samples (under 45 ophthalmopathy, about 80 hyperthyroidism and around 17 progressor patients) is reported in the paper. What the authors observed across the whole study: A model built on a 13 V-J signature distinguished ophthalmopathy from stable hyperthyroidism, reaching 87.88% sensitivity and about 81% specificity in cross-validation and 80%/75% in testing. In validation, the model predicted progression to ophthalmopathy a median of about 5.9 months before onset, with roughly 71% sensitivity and nearly 75% specificity. Most expanded thyroid clonotypes (frequency above 0.001) were also detected in blood, a finding suggesting that blood repertoires may reflect thyroid immune responses. Sample size was not statistically predetermined, and investigators were not blinded to group allocation.

Sequences ENHRY (CDR1) and SYGVKD (CDR2) are obtained from the germline V gene. Between the V and J ends, shortened by 4 bases and 4 bases respectively, the junction contains 17 bases. The CDR3 goes from the cysteine to the phenylalanine over 15 residues. Kept here is only the CDR3 DNA, which spans 45 bases and is read in frame from base 1. Stable Graves' hyperthyroidism was defined as the absence of progression to ophthalmopathy over 18 months of follow-up. The hyperthyroidism patients were between 18 and 65 years old and newly diagnosed, with a disease duration of less than 2 months. Exclusion was applied to patients with uncontrolled infections, other autoimmune diseases, pregnancy or lactation. Clinical symptoms, serum thyroxine and TRAb, thyroid ultrasound, and orbital computed tomography formed the basis for the diagnoses. Ficoll-Paque density gradient centrifugation was used to isolate PBMCs from approximately 10 ml of fresh peripheral blood. Trizol reagent was used to extract total RNA, and RNA quality was then checked on an Agilent 2100 Bioanalyzer.

This sequence was found in a woman in her 40s with Graves' hyperthyroidism. The specimen sequenced was blood. This receptor chain uses TRBV10-3 and TRBJ2-7; the D gene is tentatively TRBD1 or TRBD2, each matching 7 bases. The bases read TGTGCCATCAGTGTTTTTCAGGGGGGGGCTTACGAGCAGTACTTC. Its translation is CAISVFQGGAYEQYF.